One sample yielded the 7 T cell receptor beta chains listed below, sequenced in a study of radiation and T cells in renal cell carcinoma. Profiling relied on immunoSEQ multiplex PCR, and the TCRdb table lists in-frame clones only, not all of them. The repertoire holds about 49,000 clones, 65% to 90% seen once, with 25% to 35% in the top ten. Documented time point: baseline pretreatment blood. Treatment here: 15 Gy SBRT to primary tumor, nephrectomy 4 weeks later. The sample here was blood, taken from a patient whose treatment included radiotherapy and nephrectomy. These receptors originate from a woman in her sixties or seventies with renal cell carcinoma.

The J gene is TRBJ2-1, the V gene TRBV6-1; 9 positions agree with TRBD2. The V segment lost 8 bases and the J segment 6 bases; nucleotides outside the gene matches: 5. The germline gives CDR1 MNHNS, CDR2 SASEGT. The CDR3 spans 13 residues. The CDR3 nucleotides read TGTGCCAGCGACAGGCGGGGGGGCAATGAGCAGTTCTTC. This gives the protein CASDRRGGNEQFF.

This chain uses TRBV4-1 with TRBJ1-2, with TRBD1 identical over 10 bases. The germline CDR1 and CDR2 sequences are MGHRA and YSYEKL. Losses at the gene ends were 3 bases for V and 8 bases for J; bases not matched to a gene: 9. CDR3 length: 15 residues. The chain's CDR3 is CASSHPTGGAYGYTF. The CDR3 DNA reads as TGCGCCAGCAGCCACCCGACAGGGGGCGCATACGGCTACACCTTC.

The chain has TRBV7-8 and TRBJ1-5; 7 bases match TRBD1. The germline V gene has CDR1 SGHVS and CDR2 FQNEAQ. The CDR3 contains 18 residues. V shed 5 bases, J shed 0 bases, and the junction held 13 bases outside the gene matches. CDR3: CASSHNRQGGSSNQPQHF. CDR3 DNA: TGTGCCAGCAGCCATAACAGACAGGGCGGGAGTAGCAATCAGCCCCAGCATTTT.

This chain connects TRBV7-9 to TRBJ2-7; perhaps TRBD1 as D (7 bases). This CDR3 contains 18 residues. V was cut by 1 base and J by 0 bases, with 19 bases left in between. Germline V lookup: CDR1 SEHNR, CDR2 FQNEAQ (reference sequence). CDR3 region: CASSLVVSRGRSSYEQYF. DNA for the CDR3: TGTGCCAGCAGCTTAGTGGTCTCCAGGGGGAGGAGCTCCTACGAGCAGTACTTC.

The chain links TRBV7-8 to TRBJ2-5, with D perhaps matching TRBD1 or TRBD2 (5 bases each). This CDR3 has 16 amino acids. In germline, CDR1 is SGHVS, CDR2 FQNEAQ. Between the trimmed V and J ends, which lost 3 bases and 5 bases, there was a span of 19 bases. The CDR3 is CASSLGETKGRETQYF. The CDR3 DNA reads as TGTGCCAGCAGCTTGGGGGAAACGAAAGGCAGGGAGACCCAGTACTTC.

This chain links TRBV4-3 with TRBJ2-1, with 7 bases lining up with TRBD2. The CDR3 covers 16 residues. V dropped 0 bases and J dropped 1; count of bases not matched to a gene: 3. The germline gives CDR1 LGHNA, CDR2 YSLEER. The CDR3 region is CASSQEGRESYNEQFF. The CDR3 region has the DNA TGCGCCAGCAGCCAAGAAGGGCGGGAGTCCTACAATGAGCAGTTCTTC.

This clone turned up a few times. The chain recombines TRBV4-2 with TRBJ1-1; tentatively, D is TRBD1 (6 bases). This CDR3 comprises 15 residues. The V end was cut by 2 bases, the J end by 3 bases, with 13 bases between. CDR1 LGHNA and CDR2 YNFKEQ come from the germline V gene. The CDR3 loop reads CASSQQRTADTEAFF. The DNA for the CDR3 is TGTGCCAGCAGCCAACAGCGGACAGCGGACACTGAAGCTTTCTTT.